These 28 T cell receptor beta chains were all obtained from the same sample, sequenced in a study of beta chain features in type 1 diabetes. Study-level findings and limits: Patients with Type 1 diabetes showed moderately but significantly shorter TCRB CDR3s in all four CD4+ subsets.

Since all of the isolated RNA was reverse transcribed, expressed TCRB transcripts were what got sequenced. Sequencing used immunoSEQ multiplex PCR; TCRdb keeps in-frame clones, though not all of them. The data hold 150,000 to 200,000 clones, with around 63% observed a single time. Which antigens these TCRs recognize remains unknown. The sequencing input was naive CD4+ T cells from blood. The receptors were sampled from a young man with type 1 diabetes.

The V gene is TRBV29-1, the J gene TRBJ2-3; no reliable D call. Germline CDR1 SQVTM, CDR2 ANQGSEA. CDR3 size: 13 residues. The germline V and J ends were trimmed by 3 bases and 1 base, with 8 bases remaining between them. Written as DNA, the CDR3 is TGCAGCGTTGACACGGACGGCACAGATACGCAGTATTTT. Its translation is CSVDTDGTDTQYF.

The V call is TRBV30, the J call TRBJ1-6, with 9 bases fitting TRBD1. Trimming took 6 bases from V and 7 from J; bases not matched to a gene: 7. CDR3 length equals 14 residues. The germline V gene has CDR1 GTSNPN and CDR2 SVGIG (reference sequence). CDR3 loop: CACQGTGTNSPLHF. The CDR3 DNA reads as TGTGCCTGCCAAGGGACAGGGACAAATTCACCCCTCCACTTT.

The genes are TRBV30 and TRBJ2-5; D is unclear. This CDR3 is built from 12 residues. V dropped 5 bases and J dropped 5 bases, with 12 bases sitting between them. From germline, CDR1 is GTSNPN and CDR2 SVGIG (reference sequence). CDR3 bases: TGTGCCTGGGGAGCCCCCGACGAGACCCAGTACTTC. This codes for CAWGAPDETQYF.

This chain connects TRBV6-6 to TRBJ2-1; possible D gene TRBD1, 6 bases. This CDR3 is built from 14 residues. Trimming took 3 bases from V and 4 from J, leaving 10 bases between them. CDR1 and CDR2 from the germline V gene are MNHNY and SVGAGI (reference sequence). CDR3 region: CASSYRTAYNEQFF. In nucleotides, the CDR3 is TGTGCCAGCAGTTATAGGACAGCTTACAATGAGCAGTTCTTC.

The V call is TRBV27, the J call TRBJ1-1, with a tentative D call TRBD1 (6 bases). Germline V gives CDR1 MNHEY, CDR2 SMNVEV (reference sequence). The CDR3 spans 13 residues. Trimming pared 4 bases from V and 1 base from J, leaving 7 bases between. In nucleotides, the CDR3 is TGTGCCAGCAGTTACAGGGAGAACACTGAAGCTTTCTTT. Translation: CASSYRENTEAFF.

The chain has TRBV5-1 and TRBJ2-3; perhaps TRBD2 as D (7 bases). Trimming stripped 4 bases from V and 2 bases from J, with 8 bases between. The CDR3 runs to 13 residues. CDR1 is SGHRS, CDR2 YFSETQ, per germline. Here the CDR3 reads CASSAGATDTQYF. The CDR3 DNA follows: TGCGCCAGCAGCGCGGGGGCCACAGATACGCAGTATTTT.

This clone turned up a few times. V is TRBV2 and J is TRBJ2-1; the match to TRBD1 covers 7 bases. The J segment lost 7 bases and the V segment lost 3 bases, leaving 9 bases of the junction unmatched. There are 15 residues in the CDR3. Germline V gene data show CDR1 as SNHLY and CDR2 as FYNNEI. CDR3 protein: CASSEGTVLVNEQFF. The CDR3 DNA sequence: TGTGCCAGCAGTGAGGGGACAGTTCTTGTAAATGAGCAGTTCTTC.

V gene TRBV11-2 combines with J gene TRBJ2-3; D not certain. Germline-derived CDR1 and CDR2 are SGHAT and FQNNGV. With 3 bases removed from V and 2 bases from J, the gap between germline ends came to 6 bases. This CDR3 has 13 residues. This CDR3 reads CASSFVDTDTQYF. The DNA of the CDR3 is TGTGCCAGCAGCTTTGTAGACACAGATACGCAGTATTTT.

The CDR3 loop is CASSWAAGRKDTQYF. The CDR3 DNA follows: TGTGCCAGCAGTTGGGCTGCTGGGCGGAAAGATACGCAGTATTTT. J is TRBJ2-3 and V is TRBV27; the D is unclear. The CDR3 covers 15 residues. V dropped 4 bases and J dropped 5 bases, with 16 bases sitting between them. CDR1 is MNHEY and CDR2 is SMNVEV in the germline V gene (reference sequence).

The chain combines TRBV27 with TRBJ2-2; the D gene is possibly TRBD1 (5 bases). Between the trimmed V and J ends, which lost 0 bases and 0 bases, there was a span of 5 bases. The germline CDR1 and CDR2 sequences are MNHEY and SMNVEV (reference sequence). This CDR3 has 15 residues. The CDR3 region is CASSLSQANTGELFF. CDR3 bases: TGTGCCAGCAGTTTATCACAGGCGAACACCGGGGAGCTGTTTTTT.

This CDR3 reads CASSDLEGIEYF. DNA for the CDR3: TGTGCCAGCAGTGATCTCGAGGGGATTGAGTACTTC. The V and J genes are TRBV2 and TRBJ2-5; the D gene could be TRBD1 or TRBD2 (5 bases each). The V gene's germline CDR1 is SNHLY and CDR2 FYNNEI. This CDR3 is built from 12 residues. The germline V and J ends were trimmed by 3 bases and 12 bases, with 14 bases remaining between them.

The V gene is TRBV6-6, the J gene TRBJ2-5; TRBD2 agrees at 10 bases. CDR1 is MNHNY and CDR2 is SVGAGI in the germline V gene (reference sequence). This CDR3 comprises 16 residues. V was pared by 0 bases and J by 3 bases, with 4 bases of the junction left unmatched. The CDR3 here is CASSYSSGGAEETQYF. CDR3 coding DNA: TGTGCCAGCAGTTACTCCAGCGGGGGGGCAGAAGAGACCCAGTACTTC.

The CDR3 nucleotides read TGTGCCAGCAGCGTGGACCCGACAGATAACTATGGCTACACCTTC. Its translation is CASSVDPTDNYGYTF. The gene calls are TRBV9 and TRBJ1-2, with D possibly TRBD1 on 5 matching bases. CDR1 is SGDLS and CDR2 is YYNGEE in the germline V gene. V shed 2 bases and J shed 1 base, with 12 bases lying between them. The CDR3 runs 15 residues.

The chain uses TRBV13 and TRBJ2-1; 7 positions agree with TRBD1. The CDR3 length is 14 residues. Germline V gene sequence: CDR1 PRHDT, CDR2 FYEKMQ (reference sequence). Trimming removed 4 bases from V and 4 bases from J; junction bases left unmatched: 4. The CDR3 protein is CASSSDRRYNEQFF. DNA of the CDR3: TGTGCCAGCAGCTCGGACAGGAGGTACAATGAGCAGTTCTTC.

This chain uses TRBV19 with TRBJ2-7; D perhaps matches TRBD1 (6 bases). This CDR3 comprises 15 residues. Trimming pared 5 bases from V and 1 base from J, leaving 15 bases between. From germline, CDR1 is LNHDA and CDR2 SQIVND (reference sequence). This chain's CDR3 is CASSYHQGSSYEQYF. The CDR3 DNA is TGTGCCAGTAGTTATCACCAGGGGAGTTCCTACGAGCAGTACTTC. The full variable domain, with the rest looked up from reference TRBV19 and TRBJ2-7, is DGGITQSPKYLFRKEGQNVTLSCEQNLNHDAMYWYRQDPGQGLRLIYYSQIVNDFQKGDIAEGYSVSREKKESFPLTVTSAQKNPTAFYLCASSYHQGSSYEQYFGPGTRLTVT.

The gene calls are TRBV30 and TRBJ1-6; D is unclear. Trimming shortened V by 4 bases and J by 8 bases, and 12 bases separated the two germline ends. The CDR3 contains 13 residues. Germline V gene lookup returns CDR1 GTSNPN and CDR2 SVGIG (reference sequence). The CDR3 is CAWTPLRDSPLHF. The CDR3 region has the DNA TGTGCCTGGACTCCGCTCCGCGATTCACCCCTCCACTTT.

Remarks on this clone: Other DNA sequences within the sample encode an identical CDR3. The J gene is TRBJ2-1, the V gene TRBV5-1, with D uncertain. The CDR3 extends over 13 amino acids. Germline assignment: CDR1 SGHRS and CDR2 YFSETQ. Between the trimmed V and J ends, which lost 0 bases and 6 bases, there was a span of 7 bases. CDR3 coding DNA: TGCGCCAGCAGCTTGGCGGCAGGCAATGAGCAGTTCTTC. This encodes CASSLAAGNEQFF. Looking up the rest from reference TRBV5-1 and TRBJ2-1 gives the full variable domain: KAGVTQTPRYLIKTRGQQVTLSCSPISGHRSVSWYQQTPGQGLQFLFEYFSETQRNKGNFPGRFSGRQFSNSRSEMNVSTLELGDSALYLCASSLAAGNEQFFGPGTRLTVL.

The chain links TRBV30 to TRBJ2-3, with 10 bases lining up with TRBD2. Germline V gene data show CDR1 as GTSNPN and CDR2 as SVGIG (reference sequence). After removal of 4 bases from V and 7 bases from J, the junction contained 5 bases not matched to a gene. The CDR3 totals 13 residues. CDR3 sequence (DNA): TGTGCCTGGACCAGCGGGGGGGCACATACGCAGTATTTT. Amino acids: CAWTSGGAHTQYF.

This clone was seen a few times. The rearrangement uses TRBV29-1 and TRBJ2-3; 11 bases are shared with TRBD1. J lost 4 bases, V lost 8 bases, and 14 bases had no gene match. CDR1 is SQVTM, CDR2 ANQGSEA, per germline. The CDR3 has 16 amino acids. CDR3 sequence: CSTLGFGQGASDTQYF. In DNA, the CDR3 is TGCAGCACCCTCGGTTTTGGACAGGGGGCCTCAGATACGCAGTATTTT.

The chain carries TRBV4-3 and TRBJ2-1; D is undetermined. Germline V gene lookup returns CDR1 LGHNA and CDR2 YSLEER. The CDR3 totals 13 residues. V was clipped by 2 bases and J by 7 bases, with 9 bases between them. DNA of the CDR3: TGCGCCAGCAGCCAACGATTAGGGAATGAGCAGTTCTTC. Amino acid sequence: CASSQRLGNEQFF.

The chain couples TRBV13 to TRBJ2-4; 12 bases are a match to TRBD2. Germline V gene sequence: CDR1 PRHDT, CDR2 FYEKMQ (reference sequence). The CDR3 runs to 18 residues. The V segment lost 4 bases and the J segment 0 bases; nucleotides outside the gene matches: 7. Here the CDR3 DNA reads TGTGCCAGCAGCTCGGGACTAGCGGGCCTTTTAGCCAAAAACATTCAGTACTTC. This codes for CASSSGLAGLLAKNIQYF.

CDR3 coding DNA: TGTGCCTGGAATGATTACAGGGGGCGAGCTTTCTTT. Translating gives CAWNDYRGRAFF. The chain links TRBV30 to TRBJ1-1, with 9 bases aligning to TRBD1. The CDR3 runs to 12 residues. V lost 4 bases, J lost 10 bases, and 7 bases stayed unmatched. Germline V gives CDR1 GTSNPN, CDR2 SVGIG (reference sequence).

V is TRBV4-3 and J is TRBJ2-7; D gene uncertain. Germline V gene lookup returns CDR1 LGHNA and CDR2 YSLEER. V lost 1 base, J lost 3 bases, and 10 bases lay in between. The CDR3 contains 14 residues. This chain's CDR3 is CASSQAGPNYEQYF. CDR3 sequence (DNA): TGCGCCAGCAGCCAAGCCGGGCCCAACTACGAGCAGTACTTC.

In its sample, this clone was seen a few times. CDR3 loop: CSASRLQLYF. DNA for the CDR3: TGCAGTGCTAGCCGCCTGCAACTGTACTTC. J is TRBJ2-7 and V is TRBV20-1, with D hard to call. Per the germline V gene, CDR1 is DFQATT and CDR2 is SNEGSKA (reference sequence). V lost 3 bases and J lost 12, with 12 bases in between. This CDR3 has 10 amino acids.

The chain joins TRBV6-5 to TRBJ2-1; 9 nucleotides match TRBD1. The germline CDR1 and CDR2 sequences are MNHEY and SVGAGI. V gave up 6 bases and J gave up 0 bases; unmatched junction bases: 3. This CDR3 is built from 15 residues. CDR3 in amino acids: CASRSTGGSYNEQFF. The CDR3 DNA sequence: TGTGCCAGCAGATCGACAGGGGGCTCCTACAATGAGCAGTTCTTC.

The rearrangement links TRBV29-1 to TRBJ2-3; TRBD1 matches at 7 bases. The CDR3 covers 13 residues. Germline CDR1 SQVTM, CDR2 ANQGSEA. V lost 7 bases to trimming and J lost 1 base; unmatched junction nucleotides: 5. CDR3 residues: CSGEGAGTDTQYF. For the CDR3, the DNA is TGCAGCGGCGAGGGGGCGGGCACAGATACGCAGTATTTT.

The chain has TRBV10-3 and TRBJ2-4; TRBD1 or TRBD2 may be the D gene (5 bases each). The V and J ends lost 3 bases and 11 bases respectively, with 11 bases between them. The germline V gene encodes CDR1 ENHRY and CDR2 SYGVKD. The CDR3 has 12 residues. CDR3 amino acids: CAISDGTAVQYF. The CDR3 nucleotides read TGTGCCATCAGTGACGGGACGGCAGTTCAGTACTTC.

The chain recombines TRBV30 with TRBJ2-3, with a weak D call TRBD1 (5 bases). Trimming stripped 0 bases from V and 3 bases from J, with 13 bases between. This CDR3 is built from 15 residues. Germline V lookup: CDR1 GTSNPN, CDR2 SVGIG (reference sequence). The CDR3 coding sequence is TGTGCCTGGAGTGTAGGGGTGCCAGATACAGATACGCAGTATTTT. Amino acid sequence: CAWSVGVPDTDTQYF. Supplemented by reference TRBV30 and TRBJ2-3, the full variable domain reads SQTIHQWPATLVQPVGSPLSLECTVEGTSNPNLYWYRQAAGRGLQLLFYSVGIGQISSEVPQNLSASRPQDRQFILSSKKLLLSDSGFYLCAWSVGVPDTDTQYFGPGTRLTVL.